Sequencing of this T cell receptor (beta chain) was carried out in a study of cytomegalovirus exposure and HLA in healthy donors. Study findings and constraints: In the 100 to 150 validation repertoires, about 94% of cluster scores exceeded 0, per a later analysis. Whilst most TCR sequences proved rare, a subset of public TCRs occurred across many donors. Reports credit the classifier with highly specific, highly sensitive diagnosis of cytomegalovirus status. A few chains linked to CMV were shown in vitro to be specific for CMV antigens.

TCRdb's copy holds only in-frame clones and misses some; the assay was immunoSEQ multiplex PCR. This sample has roughly 120,000 clones; 88% occur once, and the top ten carry approximately 1.8%. Details on this clone: Its antigen is unknown.

The germline V gene encodes CDR1 MNHEY and CDR2 SMNVEV (reference sequence). The V and J ends lost 0 bases and 2 bases, in that order; junction bases with no gene match: 5. The CDR3 extends over 16 amino acids. The sequence came from a man younger than 30 in good health and CMV-seronegative. Sequenced: PBMCs. J is TRBJ1-2 and V is TRBV27; 8 bases line up with TRBD1. The DNA of the CDR3 is TGTGCCAGCAGTTTATCACCATACAGGGGGAACTATGGCTACACCTTC. It specifies CASSLSPYRGNYGYTF.